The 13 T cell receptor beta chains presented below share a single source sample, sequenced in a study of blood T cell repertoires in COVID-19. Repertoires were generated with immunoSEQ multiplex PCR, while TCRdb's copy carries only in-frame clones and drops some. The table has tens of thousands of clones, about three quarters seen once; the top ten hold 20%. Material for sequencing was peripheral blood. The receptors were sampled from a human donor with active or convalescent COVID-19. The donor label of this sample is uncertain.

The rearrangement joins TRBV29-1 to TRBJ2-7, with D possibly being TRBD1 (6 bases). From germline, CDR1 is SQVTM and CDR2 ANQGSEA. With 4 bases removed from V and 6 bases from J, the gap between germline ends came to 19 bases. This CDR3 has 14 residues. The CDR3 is CSVGITQGIREQYF. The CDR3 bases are TGCAGCGTTGGTATCACCCAGGGGATCCGCGAGCAGTACTTC.

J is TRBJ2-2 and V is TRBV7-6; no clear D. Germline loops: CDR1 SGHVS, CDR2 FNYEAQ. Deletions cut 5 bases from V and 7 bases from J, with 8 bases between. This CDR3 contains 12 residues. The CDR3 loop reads CASSPRGGELFF. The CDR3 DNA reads TGTGCCAGCAGCCCCCGAGGCGGGGAGCTGTTTTTT.

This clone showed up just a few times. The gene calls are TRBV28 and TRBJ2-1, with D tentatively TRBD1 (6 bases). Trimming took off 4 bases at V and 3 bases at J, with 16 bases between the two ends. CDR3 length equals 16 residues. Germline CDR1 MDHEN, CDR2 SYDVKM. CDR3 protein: CASSSSGQGYYNEQFF. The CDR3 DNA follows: TGTGCCAGCAGTTCCTCGGGGCAGGGGTACTACAATGAGCAGTTCTTC.

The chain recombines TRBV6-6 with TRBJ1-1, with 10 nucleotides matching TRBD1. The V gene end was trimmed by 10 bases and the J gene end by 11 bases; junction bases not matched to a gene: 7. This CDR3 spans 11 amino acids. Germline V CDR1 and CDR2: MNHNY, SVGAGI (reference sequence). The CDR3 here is CATGTGAEAFF. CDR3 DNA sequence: TGTGCCACCGGGACAGGGGCGGAGGCTTTCTTT.

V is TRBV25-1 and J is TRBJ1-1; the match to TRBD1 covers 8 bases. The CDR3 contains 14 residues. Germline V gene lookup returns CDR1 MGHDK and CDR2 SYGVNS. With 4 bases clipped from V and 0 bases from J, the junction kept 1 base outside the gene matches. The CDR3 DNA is TGTGCCAGCAGTGGGGACAGGCTGAACACTGAAGCTTTCTTT. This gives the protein CASSGDRLNTEAFF.

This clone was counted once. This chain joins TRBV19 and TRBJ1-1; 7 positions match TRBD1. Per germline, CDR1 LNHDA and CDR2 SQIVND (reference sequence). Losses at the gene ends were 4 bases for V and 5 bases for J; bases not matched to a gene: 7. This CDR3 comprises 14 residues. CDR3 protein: CASSTRGIWTEAFF. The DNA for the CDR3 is TGTGCCAGTAGTACCAGGGGGATTTGGACTGAAGCTTTCTTT.

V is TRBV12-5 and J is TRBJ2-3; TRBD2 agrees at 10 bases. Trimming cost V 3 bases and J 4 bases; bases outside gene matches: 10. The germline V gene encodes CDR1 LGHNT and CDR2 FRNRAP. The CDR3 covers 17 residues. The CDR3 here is CASGFSLAGVSPDTQYF. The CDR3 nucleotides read TGTGCTAGTGGTTTCTCTCTAGCGGGAGTTTCTCCAGATACGCAGTATTTT. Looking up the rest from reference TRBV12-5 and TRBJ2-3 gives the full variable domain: DARVTQTPRHKVTEMGQEVTMRCQPILGHNTVFWYRQTMMQGLELLAYFRNRAPLDDSGMPKDRFSAEMPDATLATLKIQPSEPRDSAVYFCASGFSLAGVSPDTQYFGPGTRLTVL.

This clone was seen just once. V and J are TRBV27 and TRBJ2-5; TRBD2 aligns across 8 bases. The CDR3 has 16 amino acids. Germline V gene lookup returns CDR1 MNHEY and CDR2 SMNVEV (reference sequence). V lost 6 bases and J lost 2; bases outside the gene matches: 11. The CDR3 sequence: CASRPQAGAGQETQYF. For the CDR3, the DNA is TGTGCCAGCAGGCCCCAAGCGGGAGCCGGACAAGAGACCCAGTACTTC.

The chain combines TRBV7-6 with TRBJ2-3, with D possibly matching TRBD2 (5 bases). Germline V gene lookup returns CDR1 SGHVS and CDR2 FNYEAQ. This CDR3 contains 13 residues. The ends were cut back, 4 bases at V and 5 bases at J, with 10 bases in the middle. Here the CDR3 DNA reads TGTGCCAGCAGCTCCGGACTGCAAGATACGCAGTATTTT. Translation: CASSSGLQDTQYF.

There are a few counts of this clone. The CDR3 DNA follows: TGTGCCAGCAGGACTTTTTCCTCGGGACAGGGAATTATGGGCAGCAATCAGCCCCAGCATTTT. Protein product: CASRTFSSGQGIMGSNQPQHF. J is TRBJ1-5 and V is TRBV2, with 9 bases identical to TRBD1. Unmatched junction bases numbered 22, after V lost 6 bases and J lost 1 base. Germline V gene lookup returns CDR1 SNHLY and CDR2 FYNNEI. The CDR3 covers 21 residues.

For the CDR3, the DNA is TGTGCCAGCAGCCATCAACAGGGATGGAATGGCAATCAGCCCCAGCATTTT. As protein: CASSHQQGWNGNQPQHF. The chain links TRBV7-6 to TRBJ1-5, with D tentatively TRBD1 (6 bases). With 5 bases removed from V and 2 bases from J, the gap between germline ends came to 19 bases. The CDR3 is 17 amino acids. Germline V CDR1 and CDR2: SGHVS, FNYEAQ.

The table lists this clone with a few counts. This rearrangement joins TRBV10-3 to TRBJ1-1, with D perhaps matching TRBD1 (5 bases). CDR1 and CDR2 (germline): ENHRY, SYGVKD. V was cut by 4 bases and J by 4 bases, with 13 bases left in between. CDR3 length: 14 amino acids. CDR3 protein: CAISGGVLGTEAFF. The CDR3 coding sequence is TGTGCCATCAGTGGGGGGGTTTTAGGCACTGAAGCTTTCTTT.

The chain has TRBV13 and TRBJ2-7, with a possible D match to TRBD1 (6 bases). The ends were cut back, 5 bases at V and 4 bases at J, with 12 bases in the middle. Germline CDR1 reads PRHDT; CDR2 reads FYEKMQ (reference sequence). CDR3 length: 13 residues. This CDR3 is CASSIGQTYEQYF. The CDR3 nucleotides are TGTGCCAGCAGCATCGGACAGACATACGAGCAGTACTTC.